These 22 T cell receptor beta chains came from one sample sequenced in a study of control samples from healthy donors and cancer patients. The assay was immunoSEQ multiplex PCR, and TCRdb's table has in-frame clones only and misses some. The sample holds about 54,000 clones, around 95% seen once. The sample taken for sequencing was blood. These receptors all come from a woman in her 30s in good health.

The chain uses TRBV4-2 and TRBJ2-1; TRBD2 is a possible D gene (6 bases). CDR1 LGHNA and CDR2 YNFKEQ come from the germline V gene. V lost 0 bases and J 11 bases, leaving 23 bases between the germline ends. There are 17 residues in the CDR3. CDR3 sequence reads: CASSQDVVAAPYRKQFF. For the CDR3, the DNA is TGTGCCAGCAGCCAAGACGTGGTAGCGGCCCCGTATCGGAAGCAGTTCTTC.

CDR3 amino acids: CASSLEGTSGRYEQFF. CDR3 DNA: TGTGCCAGCAGCTTAGAGGGGACTAGCGGGAGGTATGAGCAGTTCTTC. The J gene is TRBJ2-1, the V gene TRBV7-2, with TRBD2 matching over 15 bases. V was pared by 1 base and J by 8 bases, with 3 bases of the junction left unmatched. Germline values: CDR1 SGHTA, CDR2 FQGNSA. CDR3 size: 16 residues.

The chain joins TRBV5-1 to TRBJ2-7; 10 bases are shared with TRBD1. The CDR3 is made up of 16 amino acids. Trimming cost V 7 bases and J 7 bases; bases outside gene matches: 17. CDR1 is SGHRS, CDR2 YFSETQ, per germline. CDR3 protein: CASQRSPGTGDGEQYF. The CDR3 DNA is TGCGCCAGCCAACGTTCCCCCGGGACAGGGGATGGGGAGCAGTACTTC.

The chain uses TRBV28 and TRBJ2-2; D may be TRBD1 (5 bases). Between the trimmed V and J ends, which lost 3 bases and 3 bases, there was a span of 17 bases. This CDR3 spans 17 amino acids. Germline CDR1 reads MDHEN; CDR2 reads SYDVKM. The CDR3 sequence: CASSFVSGRKDTGELFF. As DNA, the CDR3 is TGTGCCAGCAGTTTTGTTTCAGGGCGGAAAGACACCGGGGAGCTGTTTTTT.

The J gene is TRBJ1-1, the V gene TRBV4-1; D perhaps matches TRBD1 (5 bases). CDR3 length: 15 amino acids. V was trimmed by 3 bases and J by 6 bases, leaving 17 bases between them. In germline, CDR1 is MGHRA, CDR2 YSYEKL. The CDR3 DNA follows: TGCGCCAGCAGCCACCCCCAAGGGGCTAAGTCTGAAGCTTTCTTT. Translation: CASSHPQGAKSEAFF.

The chain carries TRBV5-4 and TRBJ2-1, with D uncertain. The V gene lost 3 bases and the J gene lost 9 bases, with 10 bases spanning the gap. Germline V gene lookup returns CDR1 SGHNT and CDR2 YYREEE (reference sequence). The CDR3 loop spans 12 amino acids. The CDR3 DNA is TGTGCCAGCAGCTCGGTGAGGAGTGAGCAGTTCTTC. Encoded protein: CASSSVRSEQFF.

The chain joins TRBV6-6 to TRBJ2-1, with a weak D call TRBD1 (6 bases). V was shortened by 5 bases and J by 12 bases, with 14 bases between the two germline ends. Germline-derived CDR1 and CDR2 are MNHNY and SVGAGI (reference sequence). The CDR3 contains 12 residues. The CDR3 is CASSPLQGGQFF. Written as DNA, the CDR3 is TGTGCCAGCAGTCCCCTACAGGGTGGGCAGTTCTTC.

This clone appeared once. The chain is built from TRBV2 and TRBJ2-3; D tentatively fits TRBD1 or TRBD2 (5 bases each). The CDR3 loop spans 13 amino acids. The germline gives CDR1 SNHLY, CDR2 FYNNEI. V gave up 6 bases and J gave up 3 bases, with 10 bases separating them. In DNA form, the CDR3 reads TGTGCCAGCAGGTCCTGGGGGACAGATACGCAGTATTTT. This codes for CASRSWGTDTQYF.

The chain employs TRBV6-8 and TRBJ2-2; 12 nucleotides align to TRBD1. V lost 6 bases and J lost 4; bases outside the gene matches: 9. From germline, CDR1 is MNHGY and CDR2 SAAAGT. The CDR3 has 17 amino acids. The CDR3 sequence: CASRNRDRGQSTGELFF. Written as DNA, the CDR3 is TGTGCCAGCAGAAACCGGGACAGGGGGCAAAGCACCGGGGAGCTGTTTTTT.

The chain links TRBV23-1 to TRBJ2-7; D remains ambiguous. TRBV23-1 has ORF status, its function being uncertain. The CDR3 sequence is 12 residues long. V was shortened by 9 bases and J by 0 bases, with 9 bases between the two germline ends. CDR3: CARNPSSYEQYF. The CDR3 coding sequence is TGCGCCAGGAACCCAAGCTCCTACGAGCAGTACTTC.

This clone showed up just once. This CDR3 reads CASSLWGGRGRTDTQYF. DNA for the CDR3: TGTGCCAGCAGCTTGTGGGGTGGGAGGGGTCGCACAGATACGCAGTATTTT. V usage is TRBV5-4 and J usage is TRBJ2-3; 7 bases are a match to TRBD2. The CDR3 totals 17 residues. V was clipped by 1 base and J by 1 base; unmatched bases: 9. Germline V gene data show CDR1 as SGHNT and CDR2 as YYREEE (reference sequence).

CDR3 sequence reads: CATSDFGTSGNEQFF. CDR3 coding DNA: TGTGCCACCAGTGATTTTGGGACTAGCGGCAATGAGCAGTTCTTC. The chain recombines TRBV24-1 with TRBJ2-1; 11 bases line up with TRBD2. J was trimmed by 6 bases and V by 1 base; bases with no gene match: 1. This CDR3 region has 15 residues. Germline V CDR1 and CDR2: KGHDR, SFDVKD.

This sequence joins TRBV28 and TRBJ2-2; the D is unclear. Germline lookup yields CDR1 MDHEN and CDR2 SYDVKM. This CDR3 is 13 amino acids long. With 6 bases removed from V and 3 bases from J, the gap between germline ends came to 8 bases. The CDR3 protein is CASSTTDTGELFF. Here the CDR3 DNA reads TGTGCCAGCAGCACCACAGACACCGGGGAGCTGTTTTTT.

This sequence joins TRBV4-1 and TRBJ1-2; 8 nucleotides agree with TRBD1. Germline lookup yields CDR1 MGHRA and CDR2 YSYEKL. After removal of 0 bases from V and 2 bases from J, the junction contained 11 bases not matched to a gene. The CDR3 extends over 18 amino acids. CDR3 sequence reads: CASSQERTGLPVNYGYTF. As DNA, the CDR3 is TGCGCCAGCAGCCAAGAAAGGACAGGGTTGCCAGTCAACTATGGCTACACCTTC.

This clone was picked up a small number of times. This rearrangement joins TRBV6-5 to TRBJ2-1; D is perhaps TRBD2 (7 bases). The V and J ends lost 7 bases and 12 bases respectively, with 16 bases between them. Germline V gene sequence: CDR1 MNHEY, CDR2 SVGAGI. The CDR3 is 12 residues long. CDR3 sequence: CASKGGAGGQFF. The CDR3 region has the DNA TGTGCCAGCAAGGGGGGGGCCGGAGGGCAGTTCTTC.

This chain joins TRBV11-2 and TRBJ2-7; 8 positions agree with TRBD2. The CDR3 contains 14 residues. Trimming cost V 6 bases and J 4 bases; bases outside gene matches: 8. CDR1 is SGHAT and CDR2 is FQNNGV in the germline V gene. Here the CDR3 DNA reads TGTGCCAGCAGTCCAGCGGGAGTGGGGTACGAGCAGTACTTC. Protein product: CASSPAGVGYEQYF.

The chain uses TRBV4-2 and TRBJ2-7; 12 bases map to TRBD2. The CDR3 covers 16 residues. Germline trimming cut 0 bases from V and 1 base from J; bases unmatched to any gene: 1. The V gene's germline CDR1 is LGHNA and CDR2 YNFKEQ. The CDR3 bases are TGTGCCAGCAGCCAAGATGGGACTAGCGGGTCCTACGAGCAGTACTTC. Translated: CASSQDGTSGSYEQYF.

The chain is built from TRBV7-8 and TRBJ2-7; 8 bases line up with TRBD1. Trimming removed 1 base from V and 0 bases from J; junction bases left unmatched: 11. The germline CDR1 and CDR2 sequences are SGHVS and FQNEAQ. The CDR3 is made up of 18 amino acids. The CDR3 nucleotides are TGTGCCAGCAGCTTAGTGACCGCCCGGGACAGGAGCTCCTACGAGCAGTACTTC. Residues: CASSLVTARDRSSYEQYF.

The chain uses TRBV27 and TRBJ2-7, with D perhaps matching TRBD2 (6 bases). Germline values: CDR1 MNHEY, CDR2 SMNVEV (reference sequence). CDR3 length: 15 amino acids. V was shortened by 5 bases and J by 3 bases, with 17 bases between the two germline ends. In DNA, the CDR3 is TGTGCCAGCAGTGCCGACTCCCGGGGGATCTACGAGCAGTACTTC. This sequence encodes CASSADSRGIYEQYF.

This clone was recorded only once. The rearrangement uses TRBV25-1 and TRBJ2-7, with D uncertain. Between the trimmed V and J ends, which lost 3 bases and 7 bases, there was a span of 10 bases. Germline CDR1 is MGHDK and CDR2 is SYGVNS. This CDR3 has 12 amino acids. CDR3 region: CASSESLGEQYF. The CDR3 DNA sequence: TGTGCCAGCAGTGAGAGTCTTGGGGAGCAGTACTTC.

This CDR3 is CATRSGVQETQYF. The CDR3 DNA follows: TGTGCCACCCGGTCGGGGGTGCAAGAGACCCAGTACTTC. The chain recombines TRBV3-1 (or the pseudogene TRBV3-2) with TRBJ2-5; weak D call: TRBD2 (6 bases). The CDR3 totals 13 residues. Trimming removed 10 bases at V and 2 bases at J, with 14 bases between. The germline CDR1 and CDR2 sequences are LGHDT and YNNKEL (reference sequence).

The gene calls are TRBV28 and TRBJ1-2; 7 nucleotides align to TRBD1. J was trimmed by 5 bases and V by 4 bases; bases with no gene match: 13. Germline V CDR1 and CDR2: MDHEN, SYDVKM. The CDR3 covers 16 residues. CDR3 loop: CASSYPGQEAPYGYTF. The CDR3 DNA follows: TGTGCCAGCAGTTACCCCGGACAGGAGGCACCGTATGGCTACACCTTC.